This T cell receptor beta chain was obtained from a study of STAT3 mutations in large granular lymphocyte leukemia (dated by TCRdb to between 2019 and 2020). Regarding the complete study: About half of the T-LGLL patients who underwent longitudinal sequencing carried canonical activating STAT3 mutations. Each patient was sequenced at an average of about 3.6 time points, ranging from 2 to 8 samplings. Over half of the T-LGLL patients were given one or more immunosuppressive therapy regimens, and roughly 40% of those treated had a hematologic response. As controls, the study also included longitudinal sequencing of a couple of patients with natural killer LGL leukemia. From an initial cohort of around 200 LGL patients, under 20 representative T-LGLL cases were chosen for longitudinal sequencing of TCRbeta and STAT3. Patients with T-cell large granular lymphocyte leukemia underwent serial deep sequencing of TCRbeta CDR3 and STAT3 to reconstruct clonal hierarchy and dynamics.

TCRbeta libraries were sequenced on an Illumina MiSeq, averaging around 40,000 productive templates per sample. TCRbeta CDR3 libraries were generated with the immunoSEQ assay using multiplex PCR amplification. The authors' pipeline ran thus. Repertoire diversity was calculated as previously defined, with values near 0 taken to indicate extremely monoclonal samples. Here the immuneACCESS table is served through TCRdb, limited to in-frame sequences with V and J called. Missing clones are a known gap in these copies; in checked studies unresolved V genes cover under half, and the rest lacks a known reason. V and J calls and clone size are those listed in that table; D and trimming were worked out from the DNA. The sample data list 6,000 or so clones, and about 32% of these were observed just once. Of the sample, about a sixth falls within the top ten clones. Taken from the germline V gene (reference sequence), the CDR1 and CDR2 loops are SEHNR and FQNEAQ. A distance of 11 bases separates the germline ends of V and J, which lose 5 bases and 9 bases respectively. Counted from cysteine to phenylalanine, this CDR3 has 12 amino acids. Only the CDR3 region is kept as DNA, spanning 36 bases read in frame from base 1.

Concerning this clone itself: Its specific antigen is unknown. Per-base quality was not reported, and no clone a single base away is much larger than it.

The same DNA, extracted from blood mononuclear cells, served for both the TCR sequencing and the STAT3 sequencing. The investigation overall reported the following: TCR clonotype switching after therapy was observed in 6 of 18 patients, and all newly emerging clones were found to be STAT3 wild type. Variable intervals between samplings and differing treatment regimens complicated linking therapy response to changes in TCR clonal burden. Because codominant clonotypes persisted in some patients, a small but highly pathogenic clone may have been missed. Dominant TCR clone burden was found to exceed STAT3 mutant burden in several patients, suggesting that STAT3 mutation arose secondarily within a pre-expanded clone. Because no samples were available when a clone first appeared, clonal expansion had to be inferred from samplings taken at other points. All T-LGLL patients had at least one immunodominant TCRbeta clonotype, and roughly half had multiple immunodominant subclonotypes.

The chain is assembled from TRBV7-9 and TRBJ2-1, with no confidently assigned D gene. The clonotype was recovered from a woman aged 40 to 49 with T-cell large granular lymphocyte leukemia. Some clones in this sample may be carry-over from other donors' samples. The age is the age at diagnosis. What was sequenced was peripheral blood mononuclear cells. The CDR3 corresponds to CASSPGPSEQFF. Here is the DNA: TGTGCCAGCAGCCCCGGTCCCAGTGAGCAGTTCTTC.